The 24 T cell receptor beta chains below come from one sample, sequenced in a study of somatic mutations in cytotoxic T cells in rheumatoid arthritis. The protocol was immunoSEQ multiplex PCR, while the TCRdb copy is restricted to in-frame clones and leaves out a portion. The sample records 27,000 or so clones, more than 85% being singletons. The material sequenced was CD8+ T cells sorted from blood. The receptors come from an adult with rheumatoid arthritis.

The rearrangement uses TRBV7-9 and TRBJ2-3; D possibly corresponds to TRBD1 (6 bases). Germline lookup yields CDR1 SEHNR and CDR2 FQNEAQ (reference sequence). This CDR3 has 9 amino acids. This CDR3 reads CAEGGTQYF. CDR3 in DNA: TGTGCTGAAGGGGGTACGCAGTATTTT.

This chain joins TRBV5-5 and TRBJ2-1; the match to TRBD2 covers 9 bases. CDR1 SGHKS and CDR2 YYEKEE come from the germline V gene (reference sequence). The CDR3 length is 18 residues. V was pared by 0 bases and J by 2 bases, with 9 bases of the junction left unmatched. CDR3 coding DNA: TGTGCCAGCAGCTTGGAAGCGGGGGGACATTACGCCTACAATGAGCAGTTCTTC. Protein product: CASSLEAGGHYAYNEQFF.

This chain uses TRBV7-8 with TRBJ2-5, with unresolved D. From germline, CDR1 is SGHVS and CDR2 FQNEAQ. Trimming left V 1 base short and J 1 base short, with 7 bases between. CDR3 size: 14 residues. CDR3 nucleotides: TGTGCCAGCAGCTTAGGGGCAATCCAAGAGACCCAGTACTTC. Protein product: CASSLGAIQETQYF.

This chain uses TRBV10-3 with TRBJ2-2, with 8 bases identical to TRBD2. With V trimmed by 3 bases and J by 2 bases, 8 bases remained unmatched. The CDR3 spans 17 residues. Per germline, CDR1 ENHRY and CDR2 SYGVKD. The CDR3 here is CAISDVPGGENTGELFF. The CDR3 bases are TGTGCCATCAGTGATGTTCCGGGGGGGGAAAACACCGGGGAGCTGTTTTTT.

The rearrangement joins TRBV27 to TRBJ1-5; a possible D gene is TRBD1 (6 bases). The CDR3 has 14 residues. Germline V gene data show CDR1 as MNHEY and CDR2 as SMNVEV (reference sequence). The ends were cut back, 2 bases at V and 3 bases at J, with 8 bases in the middle. The CDR3 DNA is TGTGCCAGCAGTTTACAGGGGATCAATCAGCCCCAGCATTTT. Its protein product is CASSLQGINQPQHF.

This clone was detected once. The chain combines TRBV4-3 with TRBJ1-2, with a weak D call TRBD1 (5 bases). The V end lost 0 bases, the J end lost 1 base, and 12 bases lay between the germline ends. CDR1 and CDR2 from the germline V gene are LGHNA and YSLEER. CDR3 length: 16 residues. CDR3 DNA sequence: TGCGCCAGCAGCCAAGATATGGCAGGGATTAACTATGGCTACACCTTC. Translated: CASSQDMAGINYGYTF.

V gene TRBV10-2 combines with J gene TRBJ2-3; TRBD1 matches at 8 bases. Germline V lookup: CDR1 WSHSY, CDR2 SAAADI. The CDR3 loop spans 15 amino acids. The J segment lost 0 bases and the V segment lost 8 bases, leaving 7 bases of the junction unmatched. CDR3 DNA: TGCGCCAGCGAATACACAGGGGGTAGCACAGATACGCAGTATTTT. It specifies CASEYTGGSTDTQYF.

V gene TRBV6-5 combines with J gene TRBJ1-2, with D perhaps matching TRBD1 (5 bases). The CDR3 consists of 14 residues. Germline V CDR1 and CDR2: MNHEY, SVGAGI. V lost 0 bases and J 5 bases, leaving 10 bases between the germline ends. This CDR3 reads CASSYSRGYYGYTF. The CDR3 DNA is TGTGCCAGCAGTTACTCAAGGGGTTATTATGGCTACACCTTC.

The J gene is TRBJ2-1, the V gene TRBV2; D gene ambiguous. Germline V gene lookup returns CDR1 SNHLY and CDR2 FYNNEI. The CDR3 runs to 12 residues. Trimming took off 3 bases at V and 4 bases at J, with 4 bases between the two ends. The CDR3 reads CASSEGYNEQFF. The DNA for the CDR3 is TGTGCCAGCAGTGAGGGTTACAATGAGCAGTTCTTC.

This chain joins TRBV6-5 and TRBJ1-3, with 8 bases lining up with TRBD1. Per germline, CDR1 MNHEY and CDR2 SVGAGI. This CDR3 is 15 amino acids long. V lost 5 bases, J lost 4 bases, and 7 bases stayed unmatched. The CDR3 reads CASSHLTGEGNTIYF. The CDR3 DNA reads as TGTGCCAGCAGTCACTTGACAGGGGAGGGAAACACCATATATTTT.

The chain employs TRBV25-1 and TRBJ2-1; the match to TRBD2 covers 7 bases. The ends lost 2 bases at V and 5 bases at J; junction bases unmatched: 9. CDR3 length equals 16 residues. CDR1 is MGHDK and CDR2 is SYGVNS in the germline V gene. CDR3 nucleotide sequence: TGTGCCAGCAGTGAAAGGGTGGGAGGGCCAGACAATGAGCAGTTCTTC. Protein: CASSERVGGPDNEQFF.

This clone occurred once. The V call is TRBV27, the J call TRBJ2-1, with unresolved D. The CDR3 extends over 12 amino acids. V gave up 3 bases and J gave up 5 bases, with 5 bases separating them. CDR1 and CDR2 from the germline V gene are MNHEY and SMNVEV (reference sequence). CDR3 sequence reads: CASSFPNNEQFF. The DNA for the CDR3 is TGTGCCAGCAGTTTCCCCAACAATGAGCAGTTCTTC.

The chain recombines TRBV11-1 with TRBJ2-5; TRBD2 agrees at 8 bases. This CDR3 is 17 amino acids long. Germline V lookup: CDR1 SGHAT, CDR2 FQDESV (reference sequence). With V trimmed by 3 bases and J by 1 base, 10 bases remained unmatched. The CDR3 DNA reads TGTGCCAGCAGCTTCAACCCAGCGGGGGAACTCCAAGAGACCCAGTACTTC. It encodes CASSFNPAGELQETQYF. The full variable domain, in which reference TRBV11-1 and TRBJ2-5 provide the parts outside the CDR3, is EAEVAQSPRYKITEKSQAVAFWCDPISGHATLYWYRQILGQGPELLVQFQDESVVDDSQLPKDRFSAERLKGVDSTLKIQPAELGDSAMYLCASSFNPAGELQETQYFGPGTRLLVL.

This chain joins TRBV4-1 and TRBJ2-1; unclear D gene. Germline values: CDR1 MGHRA, CDR2 YSYEKL. Trimming took 4 bases from V and 9 from J, leaving 7 bases between them. The CDR3 length is 11 residues. The CDR3 sequence: CASSLSGEQFF. DNA of the CDR3: TGCGCCAGCAGCCTTTCTGGTGAGCAGTTCTTC.

The chain joins TRBV30 to TRBJ2-3; D is uncertain. There are 15 residues in the CDR3. The V end was cut by 0 bases, the J end by 2 bases, with 12 bases between. Germline CDR1 GTSNPN, CDR2 SVGIG (reference sequence). CDR3 coding DNA: TGTGCCTGGAGTGTGTTGGGGTTACACACAGATACGCAGTATTTT. The encoded protein is CAWSVLGLHTDTQYF.

The sample holds one count of this clone. V is TRBV5-4 and J is TRBJ1-2; no definite D call. The ends were cut back, 7 bases at V and 8 bases at J, with 21 bases in the middle. The CDR3 covers 14 residues. Germline V lookup: CDR1 SGHNT, CDR2 YYREEE (reference sequence). CDR3 in amino acids: CASDTLGRGEGYTF. CDR3 coding DNA: TGTGCCAGCGATACACTTGGAAGAGGTGAAGGCTACACCTTC. Looking up the rest from reference TRBV5-4 and TRBJ1-2 gives the full variable domain: ETGVTQSPTHLIKTRGQQVTLRCSSQSGHNTVSWYQQALGQGPQFIFQYYREEENGRGNFPPRFSGLQFPNYSSELNVNALELDDSALYLCASDTLGRGEGYTFGSGTRLTVV.

The chain's CDR3 is CASSRETTVYEQYF. The CDR3 nucleotides are TGCGCCAGCAGCCGAGAGACGACAGTCTACGAGCAGTACTTC. This chain links TRBV4-1 with TRBJ2-7, with D perhaps TRBD1 (5 bases). The CDR3 runs 14 residues. CDR1 is MGHRA and CDR2 is YSYEKL in the germline V gene. V was cut by 4 bases and J by 3 bases, with 13 bases left in between.

The genes are TRBV4-1 and TRBJ2-7, with D possibly TRBD2 on 6 matching bases. The CDR3 totals 16 residues. The V end was cut by 8 bases, the J end by 2 bases, with 22 bases between. Germline assignment: CDR1 MGHRA and CDR2 YSYEKL. CDR3 sequence reads: CASRSTRDSAAYEQYF. CDR3 DNA: TGCGCCAGCCGTAGCACACGGGACTCGGCGGCCTACGAGCAGTACTTC.

The rearrangement uses TRBV7-9 and TRBJ1-2; D might be TRBD1 (6 bases). Deletions cut 6 bases from V and 8 bases from J, with 19 bases between. The CDR3 is 14 amino acids. Germline V lookup: CDR1 SEHNR, CDR2 FQNEAQ (reference sequence). DNA for the CDR3: TGTGCCAGCAGATCGGGCTGGGGGCCCGAAGGCTACACCTTC. This gives the protein CASRSGWGPEGYTF. Full variable domain (missing parts from reference TRBV7-9 and TRBJ1-2): DTGVSQNPRHKITKRGQNVTFRCDPISEHNRLYWYRQTLGQGPEFLTYFQNEAQLEKSRLLSDRFSAERPKGSFSTLEIQRTEQGDSAMYLCASRSGWGPEGYTFGSGTRLTVV.

This sequence joins TRBV12-5 and TRBJ1-1; perhaps TRBD1 as D (6 bases). The CDR3 totals 14 residues. Germline V gene sequence: CDR1 LGHNT, CDR2 FRNRAP. V lost 7 bases and J lost 1, with 13 bases in between. The CDR3: CASVFLGGNTEAFF. As DNA, the CDR3 is TGTGCTAGTGTCTTCCTAGGGGGGAACACTGAAGCTTTCTTT. The full variable domain, with the rest looked up from reference TRBV12-5 and TRBJ1-1, is DARVTQTPRHKVTEMGQEVTMRCQPILGHNTVFWYRQTMMQGLELLAYFRNRAPLDDSGMPKDRFSAEMPDATLATLKIQPSEPRDSAVYFCASVFLGGNTEAFFGQGTRLTVV.

The V call is TRBV4-3, the J call TRBJ1-2; possible D gene TRBD1, 6 bases. Deletions cut 3 bases from V and 8 bases from J, with 22 bases between. The germline V gene has CDR1 LGHNA and CDR2 YSLEER. This CDR3 region has 16 residues. CDR3 in amino acids: CASSQILTGGGEGYTF. CDR3 sequence (DNA): TGCGCCAGCAGCCAGATCTTGACAGGCGGGGGAGAGGGCTACACCTTC.

The chain recombines TRBV30 with TRBJ1-2; no clear D gene. The germline V gene has CDR1 GTSNPN and CDR2 SVGIG (reference sequence). V dropped 2 bases and J dropped 8 bases, with 9 bases sitting between them. The CDR3 runs to 11 residues. CDR3 sequence (DNA): TGTGCCTGGAGTCATTCACACGGCTACACCTTC. Residues: CAWSHSHGYTF.

This sequence joins TRBV2 and TRBJ1-5; 12 bases match TRBD1. Trimming cost V 6 bases and J 11 bases; bases outside gene matches: 8. CDR1 SNHLY and CDR2 FYNNEI come from the germline V gene. The CDR3 spans 14 residues. The CDR3 sequence is CASREGQGAGAQHF. The CDR3 DNA reads TGTGCCAGCAGAGAGGGACAGGGGGCAGGGGCCCAGCATTTT.

The chain has TRBV7-9 and TRBJ2-1; 7 bases align to TRBD1. V was pared by 5 bases and J by 2 bases, with 6 bases of the junction left unmatched. Germline lookup yields CDR1 SEHNR and CDR2 FQNEAQ (reference sequence). This CDR3 contains 15 residues. CDR3 coding DNA: TGTGCCAGCAGCCACCGGGACAGTCCCTACAATGAGCAGTTCTTC. The encoded protein is CASSHRDSPYNEQFF.